This TCR beta chain was identified in a study of blood T cell repertoires in COVID-19. About the research overall: The analysed material was cDNA or gDNA that came from T cells, B-cell-depleted T cells, or PBMCs.

V was pared by 5 bases and J by 5 bases, with 14 bases between. Germline V gene data show CDR1 as SGHTA and CDR2 as FQGTGA. The CDR3 loop spans 14 amino acids. The protocol was immunoSEQ multiplex PCR, while the TCRdb copy is restricted to in-frame clones and leaves out a portion. The table has some 220,000 clones, roughly 80% seen once; the top ten hold 5% to 6.5%. This clonotype was obtained from a woman in her sixties who had recovered from COVID-19. Sequences were obtained from peripheral blood. The V and J genes are TRBV7-3 and TRBJ2-3; tentative D call: TRBD2 (6 bases). CDR3 sequence reads: CASSLRGWEDTQYF. DNA for the CDR3: TGTGCCAGCAGCCTCCGGGGGTGGGAAGATACGCAGTATTTT.